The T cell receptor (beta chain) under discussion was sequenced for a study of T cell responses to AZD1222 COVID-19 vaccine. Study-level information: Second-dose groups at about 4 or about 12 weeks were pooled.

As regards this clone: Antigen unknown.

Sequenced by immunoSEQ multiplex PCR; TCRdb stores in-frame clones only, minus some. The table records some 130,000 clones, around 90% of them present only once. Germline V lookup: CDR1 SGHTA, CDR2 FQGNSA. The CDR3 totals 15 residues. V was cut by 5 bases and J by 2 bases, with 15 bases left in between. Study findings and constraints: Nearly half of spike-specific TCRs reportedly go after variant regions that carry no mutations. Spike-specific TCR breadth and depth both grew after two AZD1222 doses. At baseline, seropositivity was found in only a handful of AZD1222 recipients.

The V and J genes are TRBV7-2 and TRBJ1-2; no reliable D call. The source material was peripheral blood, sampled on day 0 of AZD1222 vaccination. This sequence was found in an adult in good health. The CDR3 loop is CASSPQWTTNYGYTF. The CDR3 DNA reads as TGTGCCAGCAGCCCCCAGTGGACCACCAACTATGGCTACACCTTC. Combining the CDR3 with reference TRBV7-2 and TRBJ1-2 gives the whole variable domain GAGVSQSPSNKVTEKGKDVELRCDPISGHTALYWYRQSLGQGLEFLIYFQGNSAPDKSGLPSDRFSAERTGGSVSTLTIQRTQQEDSAVYLCASSPQWTTNYGYTFGSGTRLTVV.